The 6 T cell receptor beta chains below all came from one sample that was sequenced in a study of OX40 agonist ivuxolimab in advanced cancers. Generated by immunoSEQ multiplex PCR, the TCRdb table keeps only in-frame clones and is missing some. The sample has tens of thousands of clones, 81% seen once. The sample consisted of CD4+ or CD8+ T cells sorted from blood, taken in a trial of the OX40 agonist ivuxolimab. The receptor source for this set is an adult with an advanced solid tumor such as melanoma, head and neck, liver or kidney cancer.

V gene TRBV5-1 combines with J gene TRBJ2-7, with no clear D. The ends were cut back, 4 bases at V and 2 bases at J, with 13 bases in the middle. The CDR3 spans 14 residues. Germline CDR1 is SGHRS and CDR2 is YFSETQ. The CDR3 coding sequence is TGCGCCAGCAGCGGGCTGGGTACGACCTACGAGCAGTACTTC. It specifies CASSGLGTTYEQYF.

The CDR3: CASSRDGQETQYF. CDR3 DNA: TGTGCCAGCAGCAGAGATGGACAAGAGACCCAGTACTTC. V gene TRBV7-7 combines with J gene TRBJ2-5, with no clear D. V was shortened by 5 bases and J by 2 bases, with 9 bases between the two germline ends. The CDR3 consists of 13 residues. CDR1 is SSHAT, CDR2 FNYEAQ, per germline (reference sequence).

This chain uses TRBV5-4 with TRBJ1-2; D is perhaps TRBD1 (6 bases). Deletions cut 6 bases from V and 1 base from J, with 16 bases between. CDR3 length: 15 amino acids. Germline V gene lookup returns CDR1 SGHNT and CDR2 YYREEE (reference sequence). The CDR3 is CASKRIQGFNYGYTF. DNA of the CDR3: TGTGCCAGCAAGAGAATTCAGGGGTTTAACTATGGCTACACCTTC.

V usage is TRBV5-1 and J usage is TRBJ2-1; 8 positions match TRBD2. The CDR3 is made up of 17 amino acids. The V gene end was trimmed by 4 bases and the J gene end by 2 bases; junction bases not matched to a gene: 11. Germline assignment: CDR1 SGHRS and CDR2 YFSETQ. The CDR3 DNA sequence: TGCGCCAGCAGCCTATTAGGCGGGGGGTCGGCCTACAATGAGCAGTTCTTC. It encodes CASSLLGGGSAYNEQFF.

This clone was seen only a few times. The chain carries TRBV9 and TRBJ1-6; TRBD1 agrees at 7 bases. V lost 3 bases and J lost 8; bases outside the gene matches: 8. Germline CDR1 reads SGDLS; CDR2 reads YYNGEE. The CDR3 consists of 15 residues. CDR3 in DNA: TGTGCCAGCAGCGCCGAACAGGGGTGGGATTCACCCCTCCACTTT. As protein: CASSAEQGWDSPLHF.

The chain employs TRBV7-9 and TRBJ1-1; D uncertain. The CDR3 spans 12 residues. Germline V gives CDR1 SEHNR, CDR2 FQNEAQ (reference sequence). Trimming cost V 5 bases and J 7 bases, with 11 bases left between them. The CDR3 DNA sequence: TGTGCCAGCAGCGTTCGGGAGCATGAAGCTTTCTTT. It encodes CASSVREHEAFF.